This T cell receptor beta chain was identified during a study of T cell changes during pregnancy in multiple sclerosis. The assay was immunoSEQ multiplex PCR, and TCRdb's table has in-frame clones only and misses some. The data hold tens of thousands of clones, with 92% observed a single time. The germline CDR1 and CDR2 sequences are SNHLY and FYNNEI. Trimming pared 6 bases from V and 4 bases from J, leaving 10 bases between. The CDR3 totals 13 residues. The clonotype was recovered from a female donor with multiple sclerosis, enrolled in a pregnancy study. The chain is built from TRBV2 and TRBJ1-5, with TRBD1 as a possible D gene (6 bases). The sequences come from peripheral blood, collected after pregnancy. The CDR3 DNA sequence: TGTGCCAGCAGCAGGGGACCTAATCAGCCCCAGCATTTT. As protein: CASSRGPNQPQHF. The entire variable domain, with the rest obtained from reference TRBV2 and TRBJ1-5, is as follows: EPEVTQTPSHQVTQMGQEVILRCVPISNHLYFYWYRQILGQKVEFLVSFYNNEISEKSEIFDDQFSVERPDGSNFTLKIRSTKLEDSAMYFCASSRGPNQPQHFGDGTRLSIL.